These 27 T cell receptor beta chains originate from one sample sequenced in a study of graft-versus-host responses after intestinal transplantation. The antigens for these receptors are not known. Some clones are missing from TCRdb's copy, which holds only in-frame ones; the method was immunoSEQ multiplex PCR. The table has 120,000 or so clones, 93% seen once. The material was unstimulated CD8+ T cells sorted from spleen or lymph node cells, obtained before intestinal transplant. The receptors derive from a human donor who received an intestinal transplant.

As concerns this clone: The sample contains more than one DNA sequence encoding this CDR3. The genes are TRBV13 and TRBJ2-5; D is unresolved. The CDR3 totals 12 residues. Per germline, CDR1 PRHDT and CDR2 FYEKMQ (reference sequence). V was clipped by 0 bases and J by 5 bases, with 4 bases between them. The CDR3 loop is CASSLGWETQYF. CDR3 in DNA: TGTGCCAGCAGCTTAGGGTGGGAGACCCAGTACTTC.

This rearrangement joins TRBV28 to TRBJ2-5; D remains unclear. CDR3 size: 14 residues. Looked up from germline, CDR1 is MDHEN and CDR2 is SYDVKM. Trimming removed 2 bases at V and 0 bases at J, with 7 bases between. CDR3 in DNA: TGTGCCAGCAGTTTAGCGCGGTACCAAGAGACCCAGTACTTC. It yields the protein CASSLARYQETQYF.

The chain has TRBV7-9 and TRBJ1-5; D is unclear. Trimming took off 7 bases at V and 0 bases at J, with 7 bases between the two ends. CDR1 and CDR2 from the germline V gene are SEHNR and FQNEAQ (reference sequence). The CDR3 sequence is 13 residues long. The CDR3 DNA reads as TGTGCCAGCACCGGGGATAGCAATCAGCCCCAGCATTTT. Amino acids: CASTGDSNQPQHF.

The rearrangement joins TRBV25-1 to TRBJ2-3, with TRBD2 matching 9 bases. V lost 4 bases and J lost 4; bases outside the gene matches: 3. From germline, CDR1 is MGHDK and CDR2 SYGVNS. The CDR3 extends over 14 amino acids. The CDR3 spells CASSVSGSADTQYF. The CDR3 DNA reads TGTGCCAGCAGTGTTAGCGGGAGTGCAGATACGCAGTATTTT. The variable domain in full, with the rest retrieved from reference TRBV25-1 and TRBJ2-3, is EADIYQTPRYLVIGTGKKITLECSQTMGHDKMYWYQQDPGMELHLIHYSYGVNSTEKGDLSSESTVSRIRTEHFPLTLESARPSHTSQYLCASSVSGSADTQYFGPGTRLTVL.

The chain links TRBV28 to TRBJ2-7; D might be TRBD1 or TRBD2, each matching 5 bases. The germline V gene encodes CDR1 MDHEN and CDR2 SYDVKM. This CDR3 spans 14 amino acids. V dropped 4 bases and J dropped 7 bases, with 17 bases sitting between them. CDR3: CASSSSSGTEEQYF. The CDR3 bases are TGTGCCAGCAGTTCTTCTTCTGGGACCGAGGAGCAGTACTTC.

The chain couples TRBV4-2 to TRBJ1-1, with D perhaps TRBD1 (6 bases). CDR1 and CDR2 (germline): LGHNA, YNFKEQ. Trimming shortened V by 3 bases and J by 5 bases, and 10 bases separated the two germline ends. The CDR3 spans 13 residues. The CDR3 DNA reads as TGTGCCAGCAGCCAGGGGGGGCTGACTGAAGCTTTCTTT. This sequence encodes CASSQGGLTEAFF.

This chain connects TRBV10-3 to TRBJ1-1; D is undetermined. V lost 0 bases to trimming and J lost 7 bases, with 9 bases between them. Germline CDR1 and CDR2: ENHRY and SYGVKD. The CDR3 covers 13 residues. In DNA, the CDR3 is TGTGCCATCAGTGAGTCGGCAGCCGATGAAGCTTTCTTT. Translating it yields CAISESAADEAFF.

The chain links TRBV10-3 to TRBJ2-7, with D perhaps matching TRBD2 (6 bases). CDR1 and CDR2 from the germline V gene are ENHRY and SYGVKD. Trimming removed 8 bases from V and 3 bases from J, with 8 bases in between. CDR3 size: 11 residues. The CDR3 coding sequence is TGTGCCATCCGGGGGATCTACGAGCAGTACTTC. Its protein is CAIRGIYEQYF.

The CDR3 sequence is CASSIIGQGEPQHF. The CDR3 DNA reads TGTGCCAGTAGTATCATCGGGCAGGGAGAGCCCCAGCATTTT. V and J are TRBV19 and TRBJ1-5; D is possibly TRBD1 (5 bases). Trimming removed 3 bases at V and 8 bases at J, with 14 bases between. This CDR3 has 14 amino acids. Germline V lookup: CDR1 LNHDA, CDR2 SQIVND (reference sequence).

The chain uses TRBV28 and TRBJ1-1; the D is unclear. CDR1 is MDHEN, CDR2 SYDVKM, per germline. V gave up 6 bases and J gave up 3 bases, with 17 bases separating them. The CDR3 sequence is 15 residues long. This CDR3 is CASSPTQRYDTEAFF. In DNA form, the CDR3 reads TGTGCCAGCAGCCCCACCCAGCGGTATGACACTGAAGCTTTCTTT.

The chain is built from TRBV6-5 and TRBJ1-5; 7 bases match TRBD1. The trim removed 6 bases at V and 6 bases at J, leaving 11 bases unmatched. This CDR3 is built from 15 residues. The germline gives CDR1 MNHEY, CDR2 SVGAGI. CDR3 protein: CASSAGTVNSQPQHF. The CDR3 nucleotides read TGTGCCAGCAGCGCCGGGACAGTTAATAGTCAGCCCCAGCATTTT.

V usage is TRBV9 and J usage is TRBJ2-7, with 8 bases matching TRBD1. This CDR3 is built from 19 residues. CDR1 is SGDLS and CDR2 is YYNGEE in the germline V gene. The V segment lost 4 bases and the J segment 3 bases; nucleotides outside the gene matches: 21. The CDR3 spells CASSPFTPGRDRTGYEQYF. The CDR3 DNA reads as TGTGCCAGCAGCCCATTCACTCCCGGCCGGGACAGGACGGGCTACGAGCAGTACTTC.

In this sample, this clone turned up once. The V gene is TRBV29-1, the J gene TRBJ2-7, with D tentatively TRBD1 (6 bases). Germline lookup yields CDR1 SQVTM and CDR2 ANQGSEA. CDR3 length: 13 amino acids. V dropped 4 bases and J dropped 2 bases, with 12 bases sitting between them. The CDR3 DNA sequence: TGCAGCGTTGTTCGAGACAGGACCTACGAGCAGTACTTC. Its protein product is CSVVRDRTYEQYF.

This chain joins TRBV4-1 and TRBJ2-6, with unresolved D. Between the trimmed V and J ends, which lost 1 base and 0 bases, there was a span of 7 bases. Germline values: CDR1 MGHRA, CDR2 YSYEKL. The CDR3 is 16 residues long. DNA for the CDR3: TGCGCCAGCAGCCAAGTCCTAAGCTCTGGGGCCAACGTCCTGACTTTC. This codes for CASSQVLSSGANVLTF.

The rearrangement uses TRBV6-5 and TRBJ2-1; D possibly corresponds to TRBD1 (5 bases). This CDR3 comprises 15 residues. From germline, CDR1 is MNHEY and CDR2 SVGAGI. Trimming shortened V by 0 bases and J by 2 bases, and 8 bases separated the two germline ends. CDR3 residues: CASSYSTATYNEQFF. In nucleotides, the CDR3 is TGTGCCAGCAGTTACTCGACAGCCACCTACAATGAGCAGTTCTTC.

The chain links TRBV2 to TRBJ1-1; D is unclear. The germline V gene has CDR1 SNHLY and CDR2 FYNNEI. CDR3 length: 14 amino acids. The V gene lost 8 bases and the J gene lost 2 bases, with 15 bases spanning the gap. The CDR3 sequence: CASGRGRHNTEAFF. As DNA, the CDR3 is TGTGCCAGCGGGAGAGGACGGCATAACACTGAAGCTTTCTTT.

The CDR3 DNA follows: TGTGCCAGCAGCTTAGTTAGGGAGGCTAATGAAAAACTGTTTTTT. Protein: CASSLVREANEKLFF. The V gene is TRBV7-8, the J gene TRBJ1-4, with unresolved D. This CDR3 has 15 amino acids. Germline V gene sequence: CDR1 SGHVS, CDR2 FQNEAQ. The germline V and J ends were trimmed by 1 base and 3 bases, with 9 bases remaining between them.

The CDR3 loop is CASRGAIAKNIQYF. The CDR3 coding sequence is TGTGCCAGCAGGGGGGCCATAGCCAAAAACATTCAGTACTTC. V usage is TRBV6-5 and J usage is TRBJ2-4; D is perhaps TRBD1 (6 bases). The CDR3 is 14 amino acids. V was shortened by 6 bases and J by 0 bases, with 9 bases between the two germline ends. The germline CDR1 and CDR2 sequences are MNHEY and SVGAGI.

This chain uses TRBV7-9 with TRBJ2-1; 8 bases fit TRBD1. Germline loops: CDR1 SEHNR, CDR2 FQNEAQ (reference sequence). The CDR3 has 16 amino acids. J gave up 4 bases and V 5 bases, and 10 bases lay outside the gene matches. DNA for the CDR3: TGTGCCAGCAGCCCCTCCGGGACAGGATTTTACAATGAGCAGTTCTTC. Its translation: CASSPSGTGFYNEQFF.

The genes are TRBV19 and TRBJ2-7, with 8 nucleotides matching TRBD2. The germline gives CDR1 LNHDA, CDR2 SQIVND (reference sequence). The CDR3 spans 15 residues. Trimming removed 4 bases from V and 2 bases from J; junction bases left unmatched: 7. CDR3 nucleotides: TGTGCCAGTAGTACCACTCGGGGGGGTCCCTACGAGCAGTACTTC. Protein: CASSTTRGGPYEQYF.

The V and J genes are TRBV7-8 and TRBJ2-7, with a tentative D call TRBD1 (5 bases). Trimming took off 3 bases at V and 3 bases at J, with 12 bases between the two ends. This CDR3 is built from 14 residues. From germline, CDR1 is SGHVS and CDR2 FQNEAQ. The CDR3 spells CASSFPTEYYEQYF. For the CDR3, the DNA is TGTGCCAGCAGCTTCCCGACAGAGTACTACGAGCAGTACTTC. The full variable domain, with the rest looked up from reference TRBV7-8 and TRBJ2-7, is GAGVSQSPRYKVAKRGQDVALRCDPISGHVSLFWYQQALGQGPEFLTYFQNEAQLDKSGLPSDRFFAERPEGSVSTLKIQRTQQEDSAVYLCASSFPTEYYEQYFGPGTRLTVT.

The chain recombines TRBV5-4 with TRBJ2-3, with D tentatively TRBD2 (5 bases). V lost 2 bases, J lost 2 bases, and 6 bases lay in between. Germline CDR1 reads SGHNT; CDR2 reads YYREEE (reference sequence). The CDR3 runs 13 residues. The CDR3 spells CASSFGNTDTQYF. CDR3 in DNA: TGTGCCAGCAGCTTCGGGAACACAGATACGCAGTATTTT.

Here the CDR3 DNA reads TGTGCCAGCAGCCCCGCGGCAGGGGCCAATCAGCCCCAGCATTTT. It specifies CASSPAAGANQPQHF. V usage is TRBV7-6 and J usage is TRBJ1-5; a weak D match, TRBD1 (6 bases). CDR1 and CDR2 from the germline V gene are SGHVS and FNYEAQ. Trimming left V 5 bases short and J 3 bases short, with 14 bases between. There are 15 residues in the CDR3. The full variable domain, rest sourced from reference TRBV7-6 and TRBJ1-5, is GAGVSQSPRYKVTKRGQDVALRCDPISGHVSLYWYRQALGQGPEFLTYFNYEAQQDKSGLPNDRFSAERPEGSISTLTIQRTEQRDSAMYRCASSPAAGANQPQHFGDGTRLSIL.

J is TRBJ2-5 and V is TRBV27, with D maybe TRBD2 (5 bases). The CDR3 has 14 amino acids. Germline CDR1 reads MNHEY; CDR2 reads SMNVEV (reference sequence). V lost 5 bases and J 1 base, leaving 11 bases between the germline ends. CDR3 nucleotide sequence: TGTGCCAGCAGTCCTATTGAGGGCCAAGAGACCCAGTACTTC. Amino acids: CASSPIEGQETQYF.

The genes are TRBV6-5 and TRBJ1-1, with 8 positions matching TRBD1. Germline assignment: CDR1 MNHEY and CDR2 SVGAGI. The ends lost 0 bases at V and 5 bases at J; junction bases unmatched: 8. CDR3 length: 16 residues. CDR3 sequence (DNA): TGTGCCAGCAGTTACTCCATTACAGGGGGGGGTACTGAAGCTTTCTTT. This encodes CASSYSITGGGTEAFF.

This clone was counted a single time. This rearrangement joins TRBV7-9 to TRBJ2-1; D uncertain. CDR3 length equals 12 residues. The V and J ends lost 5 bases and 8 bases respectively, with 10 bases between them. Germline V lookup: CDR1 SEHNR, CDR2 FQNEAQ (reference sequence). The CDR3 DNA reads TGTGCCAGCAGCGAGTTCCTCTATGAGCAGTTCTTC. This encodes CASSEFLYEQFF.

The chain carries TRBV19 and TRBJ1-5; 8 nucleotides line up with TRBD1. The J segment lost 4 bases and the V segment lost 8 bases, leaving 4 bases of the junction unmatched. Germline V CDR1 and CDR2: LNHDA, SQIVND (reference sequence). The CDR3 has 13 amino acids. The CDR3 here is CASWTGRNQPQHF. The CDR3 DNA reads TGTGCCAGTTGGACAGGGAGAAATCAGCCCCAGCATTTT.